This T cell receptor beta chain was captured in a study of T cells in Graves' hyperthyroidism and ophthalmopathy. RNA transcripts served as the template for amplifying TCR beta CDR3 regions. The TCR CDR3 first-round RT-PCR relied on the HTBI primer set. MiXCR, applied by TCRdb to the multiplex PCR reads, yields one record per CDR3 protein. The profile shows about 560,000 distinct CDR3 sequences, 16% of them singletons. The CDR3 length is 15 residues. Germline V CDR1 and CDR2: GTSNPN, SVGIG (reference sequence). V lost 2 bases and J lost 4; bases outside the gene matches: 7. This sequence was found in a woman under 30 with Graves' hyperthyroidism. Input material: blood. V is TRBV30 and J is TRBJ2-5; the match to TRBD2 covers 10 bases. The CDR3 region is CAWSPSVAGGETQYF. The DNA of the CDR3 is TGTGCCTGGAGTCCCTCGGTAGCGGGGGGAGAGACCCAGTACTTC.